The present entry profiles one T cell receptor beta chain with its context. What it binds is unknown. A single record per CDR3 protein comes from TCRdb applying MiXCR to the RACE reads. The sample shows around 200,000 distinct CDR3 sequences, more than 20% of them seen only once. Documented time point: patch test 3, about 24 weeks after DPC sensitization. Noted treatment: therapeutic diphenylcyclopropenone sensitization with weekly scalp DPC. V was pared by 7 bases and J by 8 bases, with 9 bases of the junction left unmatched. The CDR3 covers 13 residues. Germline lookup yields CDR1 MNHNY and CDR2 SVGAGI (reference sequence). This record comes from a study of human T cells and chemical hapten exposure. The overall study: The cohort included alopecia areata under or over 50% scalp, totalis and universalis.

Study conclusions and caveats: TCRs exceeding 1 in 1000 frequency stayed unchanged with DPC sensitization. Expanded TCRs were compared with controls, and the expanded TCRs formed significantly more large CDR3 similarity clusters.

This specimen was whole blood, taken in connection with sensitization to the hapten diphenylcyclopropenone (DPC). V gene TRBV6-6 combines with J gene TRBJ1-2, with 8 bases matching TRBD1. The receptor comes from a woman in her forties with alopecia areata. Some clones in this sample may be carry-over from other donors' samples. The CDR3 loop reads CASTRGQGEGYTF. Here the CDR3 DNA reads TGTGCCAGCACTCGAGGACAGGGAGAAGGCTACACCTTC.